This is a list of T cell receptor beta chains from one sample in a study of radiation and T cells in renal cell carcinoma. Produced via immunoSEQ multiplex PCR; TCRdb's table is partial and in-frame only. The sample yields fewer than 200,000 clones, 88% seen once. The sample in question was blood, obtained from a patient whose treatment included radiotherapy and nephrectomy. These receptors all come from a woman aged 45 to 65 with renal cell carcinoma. CDR3s leave out the opening cysteine and the closing phenylalanine or tryptophan. Size is stated for part of the rows, as once, few or many counts, or as a class when the clone is expanded.

TRBV18	TRBJ1-3	NA	ASSPTDRGRRNTIY
TRBV4-1	TRBJ2-3	few	ASSQESSGGIDTQY
TRBV19	TRBJ2-4	NA	ASRLTGKNIQY
TRBV9	TRBJ2-3	NA	ASSVVRRLAEFTDTQY
TRBV6-5	TRBJ1-2	once	ASSQAGSNYGYT
TRBV5-6	TRBJ2-7	NA	ASSLCAAIGQTACEQY
TRBV7-8	TRBJ1-1	NA	ASSHEGQGLTEAF
TRBV28	TRBJ1-6	NA	ASRATGGRNSPLH
TRBV7-3	TRBJ2-7	NA	ASSLGAGQGIYEQY
TRBV19	TRBJ1-1	NA	ASSIDRDILDAF
TRBV2	TRBJ2-3	NA	ASSDRRTDTQY
TRBV4-1	TRBJ1-4	NA	ASSQDNYWGTGDEKLF
TRBV6-5	TRBJ1-1	NA	ASSAPWGAF
TRBV6-5	TRBJ2-5	NA	ASGWGLETQY
TRBV6-6	TRBJ2-7	NA	ASSYSSGDSYEQY
TRBV7-3	TRBJ2-6	NA	ASSSLDSSGANVLT
TRBV5-1	TRBJ2-2	NA	ASSLDRTDTGELF
TRBV11-2	TRBJ2-1	NA	ASSLWGGAPGKYNEQF
TRBV7-2	TRBJ2-7	NA	ASSQGQLAGSGYEQY
TRBV4-1	TRBJ2-1	NA	ASSQVSHEQF
TRBV5-8	TRBJ1-1	NA	ASSWRGQGARNTEAF
TRBV2	TRBJ2-7	NA	ASTWAQPTYEQY
TRBV7-9	TRBJ2-7	NA	ASSQTGGWDEQY
TRBV7-9	TRBJ1-2	NA	ASSSFDRADYGYT
TRBV6-1	TRBJ2-7	NA	ASSDRVYEQY
TRBV11-2	TRBJ2-3	NA	ASTREGGARSPTDTQY
TRBV6-5	TRBJ2-7	NA	ASSYTYQSSYEQY
TRBV19	TRBJ2-6	NA	ASSLQGLAVDVLT
TRBV7-2	TRBJ1-2	NA	ASSLVFSRDIYGYT
TRBV7-9	TRBJ1-2	NA	ASSLGGLSWGYT
TRBV7-8	TRBJ2-1	NA	ASSLVGGPNYNEQF
TRBV7-2	TRBJ1-4	NA	ASSPTPAHNEKLF
TRBV2	TRBJ2-6	NA	ASSEHSVSGANVLT
TRBV5-1	TRBJ2-5	NA	ASSSNRGGETQY
TRBV19	TRBJ1-5	once	ASSRTGDQPQH
TRBV15	TRBJ1-3	NA	ATSLPREGNTIY
TRBV11-2	TRBJ1-4	NA	ASSLVGTQNEKLF
TRBV19	TRBJ1-3	NA	ASSMLGDTIY
TRBV7-6	TRBJ1-2	NA	ASSRDRDYGYT
TRBV25-1	TRBJ1-6	once	ASSGRDLIGNSPLH
TRBV7-3	TRBJ1-2	NA	ASSLEGMSSYT
TRBV7-9	TRBJ2-7	NA	ASSHTQYEQY
TRBV7-2	TRBJ2-3	NA	ASSLSFTDTQY
TRBV29-1	TRBJ1-2	once	SAQGGRGYT
TRBV18	TRBJ2-7	NA	ASSPGLRREQY
TRBV15	TRBJ2-3	NA	ATSREFADSTDTQY
TRBV13	TRBJ1-1	NA	ASSPLGPRGVTEAF
TRBV19	TRBJ2-2	NA	ASSIEAGGSGGELF
TRBV6-6	TRBJ2-6	once	ASLDRGRIGANVLT
TRBV6-5	TRBJ1-1	NA	ASSIEDTGPEAF
TRBV5-4	TRBJ2-3	NA	ASSLSGQGELDTQY
TRBV29-1	TRBJ2-7	NA	SVEGRSGLVYEQY
TRBV4-1	TRBJ2-2	once	ASSQETAKNTGELF
TRBV5-1	TRBJ2-5	once	ASSQTPTGQETQY
TRBV29-1	TRBJ2-1	NA	SGRLGPWDEQF
TRBV5-4	TRBJ2-1	NA	ASSGVRSSYNEQF
TRBV7-9	TRBJ1-1	NA	ASSRDGISEAF